This T cell receptor (beta chain) was captured in a study of cytomegalovirus exposure and HLA in healthy donors. V was clipped by 5 bases and J by 8 bases, with 10 bases between them. The CDR3 covers 12 residues. CDR1 and CDR2 from the germline V gene are SGHVS and FNYEAQ. About this clone: Its matching antigen is unknown.

The PCR employed 60 Vbeta primers together with 13 Jbeta primers. Sequencing used immunoSEQ multiplex PCR; TCRdb keeps in-frame clones, though not all of them. The table has some 200,000 clones, approximately 70% seen once; the top ten hold roughly 2.5%. Overall study findings and caveats: Rarity characterized most TCR sequences, yet some public TCRs appeared in many donors. Presence/absence analyses treated sequencing depth as roughly uniform across donors.

Sample: PBMCs. V is TRBV7-6 and J is TRBJ1-3, with a tentative D call TRBD1 (6 bases). The source is a man aged 35 to 55 in good health and CMV-seropositive. In nucleotides, the CDR3 is TGTGCCAGCAGCCTTAACAGGGACACCATATATTTT. Protein: CASSLNRDTIYF.